Shown below are 8 T cell receptor beta chains from a single sample sequenced in a study of blood T cell repertoires in COVID-19. The data were produced by immunoSEQ multiplex PCR, yet TCRdb's version contains in-frame clones alone and is incomplete. This table has some 97,000 clones, 80% to 95% appearing once. The sequenced sample consisted of peripheral blood. These receptors were collected from a man aged 65 to 85 with acute or convalescent COVID-19.

This chain links TRBV5-1 with TRBJ1-5; D may be TRBD1 (5 bases). CDR3 length equals 15 residues. The V gene lost 1 base and the J gene lost 2 bases, with 10 bases spanning the gap. Per germline, CDR1 SGHRS and CDR2 YFSETQ. The CDR3 loop is CASSLLGGGNQPQHF. In DNA, the CDR3 is TGCGCCAGCAGCTTGTTGGGGGGTGGCAATCAGCCCCAGCATTTT.

The J gene is TRBJ1-1, the V gene TRBV6-5, with TRBD1 as a possible D gene (5 bases). The CDR3 runs to 11 residues. With 4 bases removed from V and 11 bases from J, the gap between germline ends came to 11 bases. CDR1 and CDR2 from the germline V gene are MNHEY and SVGAGI. The chain's CDR3 is CASSSAGRAFF. The CDR3 DNA sequence: TGTGCCAGCAGTTCCGCGGGGCGGGCTTTCTTT.

V is TRBV6-6 and J is TRBJ1-2, with D perhaps TRBD1 (6 bases). The CDR3 totals 13 residues. The V end lost 7 bases, the J end lost 4 bases, and 13 bases lay between the germline ends. In germline, CDR1 is MNHNY, CDR2 SVGAGI (reference sequence). CDR3 sequence (DNA): TGTGCCAGCACCACAACAGGGCCCTATGGCTACACCTTC. Translating gives CASTTTGPYGYTF.

This clone was counted at least ten times. This chain connects TRBV29-1 to TRBJ2-7, with D tentatively TRBD1 (5 bases). V shed 6 bases and J shed 6 bases, with 18 bases lying between them. CDR1 SQVTM and CDR2 ANQGSEA come from the germline V gene. The CDR3 covers 13 residues. In nucleotides, the CDR3 is TGCAGCGTCGCCGGACAATCATTTTCCGAGCAGTACTTC. As protein: CSVAGQSFSEQYF.

The chain uses TRBV7-9 and TRBJ2-7; the match to TRBD2 covers 10 bases. The CDR3 is made up of 15 amino acids. Per germline, CDR1 SEHNR and CDR2 FQNEAQ (reference sequence). The junction had 9 bases not matched to a gene; V was cut back by 6 bases and J by 4 bases. In nucleotides, the CDR3 is TGTGCCAGCAGAACCGGGACTAGCGAGATGTACGAGCAGTACTTC. As protein: CASRTGTSEMYEQYF.

V is TRBV6-5 and J is TRBJ1-1; 8 bases map to TRBD1. V lost 2 bases and J lost 10; bases outside the gene matches: 9. The CDR3 has 14 amino acids. In germline, CDR1 is MNHEY, CDR2 SVGAGI. The chain's CDR3 is CASSYETGVGAAFF. CDR3 nucleotides: TGTGCCAGCAGTTACGAGACAGGGGTGGGGGCAGCTTTCTTT.

The chain uses TRBV18 and TRBJ2-5; perhaps TRBD2 as D (6 bases). V shed 1 base and J shed 5 bases, with 11 bases lying between them. This CDR3 spans 14 amino acids. Germline CDR1 is KGHSH and CDR2 is LQKENI. CDR3 bases: TGTGCCAGCTCACCACGTGGTGGGAGGGAGACCCAGTACTTC. It encodes CASSPRGGRETQYF. Complete variable domain (other parts from reference TRBV18 and TRBJ2-5): NAGVMQNPRHLVRRRGQEARLRCSPMKGHSHVYWYRQLPEEGLKFMVYLQKENIIDESGMPKERFSAEFPKEGPSILRIQQVVRGDSAAYFCASSPRGGRETQYFGPGTRLLVL.

The chain recombines TRBV11-2 with TRBJ1-2; D is perhaps TRBD1 (5 bases). Trimming took off 5 bases at V and 0 bases at J, with 10 bases between the two ends. CDR1 and CDR2 from the germline V gene are SGHAT and FQNNGV. The CDR3 contains 14 residues. The CDR3 coding sequence is TGTGCCAGCAGCCTGTTAGGGGCTAACTATGGCTACACCTTC. Translating gives CASSLLGANYGYTF.